A single sample gave rise to the 30 T cell receptor beta chains below, sequenced in a study of cytomegalovirus exposure and HLA in healthy donors. Primers for the PCR totalled 60 Vbeta and 13 Jbeta. Profiling relied on immunoSEQ multiplex PCR, and the TCRdb table lists in-frame clones only, not all of them. This table has just over 150,000 clones, approximately 82% appearing once. Specimen: PBMCs. These receptors all come from a man aged 45-65 years in good health and CMV-seropositive.

This clone was counted a single time. The gene calls are TRBV9 and TRBJ1-6; tentatively, D is TRBD1 (6 bases). Germline V gives CDR1 SGDLS, CDR2 YYNGEE. V gave up 3 bases and J gave up 6 bases, with 16 bases separating them. The CDR3 is 16 amino acids. The CDR3 DNA follows: TGTGCCAGCAGCGAGAGGGCAGGGGCGGGTAATTCACCCCTCCACTTT. Encoded protein: CASSERAGAGNSPLHF.

The V gene is TRBV27, the J gene TRBJ2-1; possible D gene TRBD1, 6 bases. CDR1 and CDR2 from the germline V gene are MNHEY and SMNVEV (reference sequence). Trimming removed 2 bases from V and 3 bases from J, with 11 bases in between. The CDR3 spans 15 residues. The CDR3, as DNA: TGTGCCAGCAGTTTAAGGGACATCCTCTACAATGAGCAGTTCTTC. Its protein is CASSLRDILYNEQFF.

With respect to this clone: This specimen includes other DNA sequences encoding the same CDR3. The chain uses TRBV9 and TRBJ2-3, with a possible D match to TRBD1 (5 bases). Germline-derived CDR1 and CDR2 are SGDLS and YYNGEE. The V end lost 0 bases, the J end lost 4 bases, and 12 bases lay between the germline ends. This CDR3 is 15 amino acids long. The CDR3, as DNA: TGTGCCAGCAGCGTAGGGGGCAGCTCGGCAGATACGCAGTATTTT. Protein: CASSVGGSSADTQYF.

This rearrangement joins TRBV7-6 to TRBJ2-3, with 8 bases matching TRBD2. V lost 1 base and J lost 2; bases outside the gene matches: 5. CDR1 and CDR2 (germline): SGHVS, FNYEAQ. The CDR3 has 16 residues. In DNA, the CDR3 is TGTGCCAGCAGCTTAGGACCGGGGGGGTCCACAGATACGCAGTATTTT. Encoded protein: CASSLGPGGSTDTQYF.

CDR3 bases: TGTGCCAGCAGTAGAACTAACGAGCAGTACTTC. Translating gives CASSRTNEQYF. V and J are TRBV2 and TRBJ2-7; D unresolved. CDR3 length equals 11 residues. Germline V gene data show CDR1 as SNHLY and CDR2 as FYNNEI. V lost 5 bases, J lost 5 bases, and 7 bases lay in between.

The V and J genes are TRBV5-1 and TRBJ2-5, with D perhaps TRBD2 (5 bases). The length of the CDR3 is 13 residues. V was pared by 4 bases and J by 5 bases, with 12 bases between. CDR1 and CDR2 from the germline V gene are SGHRS and YFSETQ. CDR3 protein: CASSGSGWETQYF. The CDR3 DNA reads TGCGCCAGCAGCGGGTCGGGGTGGGAGACCCAGTACTTC. The variable domain in full, completed from reference TRBV5-1 and TRBJ2-5, reads KAGVTQTPRYLIKTRGQQVTLSCSPISGHRSVSWYQQTPGQGLQFLFEYFSETQRNKGNFPGRFSGRQFSNSRSEMNVSTLELGDSALYLCASSGSGWETQYFGPGTRLLVL.

The CDR3 DNA is TGTGCCACCACTAGCGGGACCACAGATACGCAGTATTTT. Protein product: CATTSGTTDTQYF. The chain employs TRBV15 and TRBJ2-3; 9 bases agree with TRBD2. The CDR3 runs to 13 residues. Germline lookup yields CDR1 LNHNV and CDR2 YYDKDF (reference sequence). Losses at the gene ends were 7 bases for V and 2 bases for J; bases not matched to a gene: 1.

In its sample, this clone was seen a few times. The genes are TRBV5-4 and TRBJ2-2; 7 bases match TRBD1. The CDR3 contains 17 residues. The V segment lost 4 bases and the J segment 1 base; nucleotides outside the gene matches: 10. Germline V gives CDR1 SGHNT, CDR2 YYREEE (reference sequence). CDR3 amino acids: CASSQGSRQGNTGELFF. The CDR3 nucleotides read TGTGCCAGCAGCCAAGGGTCGCGACAGGGGAACACCGGGGAGCTGTTTTTT.

The chain joins TRBV5-1 to TRBJ2-5, with D possibly matching TRBD2 (6 bases). This CDR3 comprises 15 residues. The germline V gene encodes CDR1 SGHRS and CDR2 YFSETQ. Trimming stripped 6 bases from V and 2 bases from J, with 17 bases between. CDR3 nucleotides: TGCGCCAGCACCCCCTTGGCGGGATATCAAGAGACCCAGTACTTC. Translation: CASTPLAGYQETQYF.

The V call is TRBV9, the J call TRBJ2-3, with 13 bases aligning to TRBD2. The CDR3 is 16 amino acids. Germline V lookup: CDR1 SGDLS, CDR2 YYNGEE. V gave up 4 bases and J gave up 6 bases; unmatched junction bases: 8. Written as DNA, the CDR3 is TGTGCCAGCAGCCCCCGACTAGCGGGAGGCCGGGATACGCAGTATTTT. Translation gives CASSPRLAGGRDTQYF.

This clone was picked up one time. This chain connects TRBV7-9 to TRBJ2-7; 9 bases match TRBD1. The J segment lost 4 bases and the V segment lost 0 bases, leaving 4 bases of the junction unmatched. This CDR3 is 15 amino acids long. Per the germline V gene, CDR1 is SEHNR and CDR2 is FQNEAQ (reference sequence). The CDR3 DNA follows: TGTGCCAGCAGCTTAGCTGGACAGGGGCTGTACGAGCAGTACTTC. Its translation: CASSLAGQGLYEQYF.

The chain is built from TRBV2 and TRBJ1-1; possible D gene TRBD1, 6 bases. This CDR3 has 12 amino acids. Trimming removed 5 bases from V and 5 bases from J, with 9 bases in between. CDR1 SNHLY and CDR2 FYNNEI come from the germline V gene. CDR3 protein: CASSSGQTEAFF. CDR3 in DNA: TGTGCCAGCAGTTCGGGACAAACTGAAGCTTTCTTT.

This clone was counted between two and nine times. V gene TRBV15 combines with J gene TRBJ2-7, with 9 bases that match TRBD1. The ends lost 4 bases at V and 1 base at J; junction bases unmatched: 8. Germline values: CDR1 LNHNV, CDR2 YYDKDF (reference sequence). The CDR3 length is 16 residues. CDR3 sequence reads: CATSTPQGASSYEQYV. The CDR3 region has the DNA TGTGCCACCAGCACGCCACAGGGGGCGAGTTCCTACGAGCAGTACGTC.

The CDR3 coding sequence is TGTGCCAGTTCTAGACTAGCGGGAGGGCCCGGGGAGCTGTTTTTT. It encodes CASSRLAGGPGELFF. This chain connects TRBV19 to TRBJ2-2; TRBD2 agrees at 14 bases. The CDR3 contains 15 residues. V was pared by 8 bases and J by 6 bases, with 5 bases of the junction left unmatched. CDR1 and CDR2 from the germline V gene are LNHDA and SQIVND (reference sequence).

This clone was recorded a few times. The chain employs TRBV6-7 and TRBJ2-7; a weak D match, TRBD2 (6 bases). TRBV6-7 belongs to the ORF category, with a function that is uncertain. The ends were cut back, 6 bases at V and 2 bases at J, with 20 bases in the middle. CDR3 length: 16 residues. The CDR3 nucleotides read TGTGCCAGCAGCCCCCCGGAGGGTCAGGACCCCTACGAGCAGTACGTC. This codes for CASSPPEGQDPYEQYV.

In this sample, this clone turned up a few times. The chain is built from TRBV5-8 and TRBJ2-4; TRBD1 agrees at 7 bases. Germline-derived CDR1 and CDR2 are SGHTS and YDEGEE. After removal of 4 bases from V and 3 bases from J, the junction contained 10 bases not matched to a gene. CDR3 length equals 16 residues. The CDR3 DNA sequence: TGTGCCAGCAGCACCGGGACAGTCTTGGGCAAAAACATTCAGTACTTC. Its translation: CASSTGTVLGKNIQYF. The whole variable domain, remainder taken from reference TRBV5-8 and TRBJ2-4, is EAGVTQSPTHLIKTRGQQATLRCSPISGHTSVYWYQQALGLGLQFLLWYDEGEERNRGNFPPRFSGRQFPNYSSELNVNALELEDSALYLCASSTGTVLGKNIQYFGAGTRLSVL.

The rearrangement joins TRBV19 to TRBJ2-1, with 12 bases that match TRBD2. The V segment lost 4 bases and the J segment 8 bases; nucleotides outside the gene matches: 6. The CDR3 spans 15 residues. CDR1 is LNHDA and CDR2 is SQIVND in the germline V gene (reference sequence). CDR3: CASSNRLAGADEQFF. The CDR3 region has the DNA TGTGCCAGTAGTAACAGACTAGCGGGAGCGGATGAGCAGTTCTTC.

The chain is built from TRBV18 and TRBJ1-1, with 7 bases fitting TRBD1. Germline CDR1 and CDR2: KGHSH and LQKENI. Germline trimming cut 2 bases from V and 5 bases from J; bases unmatched to any gene: 5. The CDR3 length is 14 residues. The CDR3 is CASSPKTGSTEAFF. CDR3 DNA sequence: TGTGCCAGCTCACCAAAGACAGGGTCGACTGAAGCTTTCTTT.

This clone was seen a single time. The CDR3, as DNA: TGCGCCAGCAGCCAAGAGACAGGGGCCCCATACAATGAGCAGTTCTTC. Protein: CASSQETGAPYNEQFF. The chain recombines TRBV4-1 with TRBJ2-1; 8 bases agree with TRBD1. Trimming took 0 bases from V and 4 from J; bases not matched to a gene: 5. There are 16 residues in the CDR3. Germline loops: CDR1 MGHRA, CDR2 YSYEKL.

The chain links TRBV11-3 to TRBJ2-1; 11 bases are shared with TRBD2. This CDR3 spans 15 amino acids. Trimming removed 1 base from V and 8 bases from J; junction bases left unmatched: 4. Germline V gene data show CDR1 as SGHNT and CDR2 as YENEEA. CDR3 sequence (DNA): TGTGCCAGCAGCTTAGGACTAGCGGGAAGGTATGAGCAGTTCTTC. It codes for CASSLGLAGRYEQFF.

This clone was counted once. CDR3 amino acids: CASSEGQGRSSPLHF. In DNA form, the CDR3 reads TGCGCCAGCAGTGAGGGGCAGGGCCGGAGTTCACCCCTCCACTTT. V usage is TRBV10-1 and J usage is TRBJ1-6; tentatively, D is TRBD1 (5 bases). The V gene's germline CDR1 is WNHNN and CDR2 SYGVQD (reference sequence). Trimming pared 2 bases from V and 9 bases from J, leaving 14 bases between. The CDR3 runs to 15 residues.

This clone was seen just once. The chain recombines TRBV10-1 with TRBJ1-5; D perhaps matches TRBD1 (6 bases). CDR1 and CDR2 (germline): WNHNN, SYGVQD (reference sequence). V was cut by 2 bases and J by 0 bases, with 14 bases left in between. CDR3 size: 17 residues. CDR3 sequence (DNA): TGCGCCAGCAGTGAGAGACAGGACGGCGCTAGCAATCAGCCCCAGCATTTT. Its protein product is CASSERQDGASNQPQHF.

CDR3 nucleotides: TGTGCCAGCAGCGTAGGTATGCGGTCGAACACCGGGGAGCTGTTTTTT. This codes for CASSVGMRSNTGELFF. The chain joins TRBV9 to TRBJ2-2; D remains unclear. CDR1 is SGDLS, CDR2 YYNGEE, per germline. Trimming removed 0 bases from V and 0 bases from J, with 9 bases in between. This CDR3 region has 16 residues.

This chain links TRBV29-1 with TRBJ2-3; TRBD2 agrees at 8 bases. The germline V gene has CDR1 SQVTM and CDR2 ANQGSEA. J was trimmed by 1 base and V by 5 bases; bases with no gene match: 17. The CDR3 has 18 amino acids. CDR3 sequence: CSVQPESLSGDGTDTQYF. CDR3 in DNA: TGCAGCGTTCAACCCGAGTCCCTTAGCGGGGACGGCACAGATACGCAGTATTTT.

The chain couples TRBV18 to TRBJ2-5, with TRBD2 as a possible D gene (5 bases). The CDR3 runs to 17 residues. The V end was cut by 4 bases, the J end by 5 bases, with 23 bases between. From germline, CDR1 is KGHSH and CDR2 LQKENI. CDR3 nucleotide sequence: TGTGCCAGCTCACTCTCTCCGGGGTCCGCGCAACCGGAGACCCAGTACTTC. Its protein product is CASSLSPGSAQPETQYF.

The chain joins TRBV27 to TRBJ1-1, with D hard to call. Germline loops: CDR1 MNHEY, CDR2 SMNVEV (reference sequence). The V gene lost 8 bases and the J gene lost 4 bases, with 20 bases spanning the gap. The CDR3 runs 15 residues. In DNA form, the CDR3 reads TGTGCCAGCCACCGATCCGGGAAGCCGGTCACTGAAGCTTTCTTT. Amino acids: CASHRSGKPVTEAFF.

V and J are TRBV6-1 and TRBJ1-5, with 9 bases that match TRBD1. The CDR3 length is 15 residues. With V trimmed by 6 bases and J by 3 bases, 6 bases remained unmatched. Germline CDR1 and CDR2: MNHNS and SASEGT. DNA of the CDR3: TGTGCCAGCAGAATCGGACAGGGGTCCAATCAGCCCCAGCATTTT. Translating gives CASRIGQGSNQPQHF.

This rearrangement joins TRBV6-5 to TRBJ2-2, with D possibly being TRBD2 (7 bases). Trimming shortened V by 4 bases and J by 5 bases, and 11 bases separated the two germline ends. The CDR3 contains 14 residues. Germline V gene sequence: CDR1 MNHEY, CDR2 SVGAGI. CDR3: CASSLGGRTGELFF. The CDR3 DNA follows: TGTGCCAGCAGTTTGGGGGGGCGGACCGGGGAGCTGTTTTTT.

This clone was detected only a few times. This chain joins TRBV9 and TRBJ2-5; possibly TRBD2 for D (5 bases). Germline lookup yields CDR1 SGDLS and CDR2 YYNGEE. The CDR3 has 14 residues. Deletions cut 0 bases from V and 3 bases from J, with 9 bases between. CDR3 DNA: TGTGCCAGCAGCGTAGGCGGACTCGAAGAGACCCAGTACTTC. It yields the protein CASSVGGLEETQYF.

The chain employs TRBV6-5 and TRBJ2-5; 7 bases map to TRBD1. The germline V gene has CDR1 MNHEY and CDR2 SVGAGI. Losses at the gene ends were 4 bases for V and 1 base for J; bases not matched to a gene: 3. The CDR3 contains 14 residues. In DNA, the CDR3 is TGTGCCAGCAGTTCCGGACAGGCCCAAGAGACCCAGTACTTC. The encoded protein is CASSSGQAQETQYF.